Sequencing of this T cell receptor beta chain was carried out in a study of blood T cell repertoires in COVID-19. Comment on this clone: Other DNA sequences in this specimen translate into the identical CDR3.

Clones were read by immunoSEQ multiplex PCR, and TCRdb kept only the in-frame ones, dropping some. The data contain under 300,000 clones, 70% to 90% of them singletons. The germline CDR1 and CDR2 sequences are LNHDA and SQIVND (reference sequence). This CDR3 comprises 14 residues. Trimming removed 0 bases from V and 3 bases from J, with 9 bases in between. Sequencing was done on a sample of PBMCs or T cells enriched from blood (not recorded which). The V call is TRBV19, the J call TRBJ2-7, with D possibly TRBD2 on 6 matching bases. This clonotype originated in a woman aged 45 to 65 who had been exposed to COVID-19. The CDR3 nucleotides read TGTGCCAGTAGTATAGACGACGGGGGCTACGAGCAGTACTTC. As protein: CASSIDDGGYEQYF.